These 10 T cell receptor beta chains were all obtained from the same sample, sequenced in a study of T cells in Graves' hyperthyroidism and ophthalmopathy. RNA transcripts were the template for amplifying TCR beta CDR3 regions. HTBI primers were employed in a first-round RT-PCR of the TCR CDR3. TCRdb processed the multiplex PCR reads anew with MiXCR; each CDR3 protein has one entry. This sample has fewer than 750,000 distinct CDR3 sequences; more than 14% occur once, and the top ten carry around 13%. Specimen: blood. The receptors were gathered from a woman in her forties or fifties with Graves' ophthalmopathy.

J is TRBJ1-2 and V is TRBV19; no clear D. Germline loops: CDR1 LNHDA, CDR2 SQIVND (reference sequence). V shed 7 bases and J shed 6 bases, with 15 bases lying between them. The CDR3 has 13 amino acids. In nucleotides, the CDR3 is TGTGCCAGTATCCCCGCTATTAGCAATGGCTACACCTTC. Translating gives CASIPAISNGYTF.

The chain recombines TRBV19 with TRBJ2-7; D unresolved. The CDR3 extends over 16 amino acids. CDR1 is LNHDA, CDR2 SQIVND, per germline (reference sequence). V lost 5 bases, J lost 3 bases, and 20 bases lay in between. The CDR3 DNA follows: TGTGCCAGTAGTCATTTTCCGGGCAGGACGATCTACGAGCAGTACTTC. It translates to CASSHFPGRTIYEQYF.

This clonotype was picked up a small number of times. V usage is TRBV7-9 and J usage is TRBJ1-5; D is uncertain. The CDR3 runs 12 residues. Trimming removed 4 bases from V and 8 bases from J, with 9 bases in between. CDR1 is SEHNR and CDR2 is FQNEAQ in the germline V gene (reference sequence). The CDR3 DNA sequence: TGTGCCAGCAGCTCCAGGTCGAAGCCCCAGCATTTT. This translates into CASSSRSKPQHF.

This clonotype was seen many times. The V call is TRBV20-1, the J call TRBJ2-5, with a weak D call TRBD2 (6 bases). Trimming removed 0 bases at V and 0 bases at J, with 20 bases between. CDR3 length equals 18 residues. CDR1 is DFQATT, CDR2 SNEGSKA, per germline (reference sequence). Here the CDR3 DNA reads TGCAGTGCTAGAGATCGATTTAGGAGGGACCAGTACCAAGAGACCCAGTACTTC. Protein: CSARDRFRRDQYQETQYF.

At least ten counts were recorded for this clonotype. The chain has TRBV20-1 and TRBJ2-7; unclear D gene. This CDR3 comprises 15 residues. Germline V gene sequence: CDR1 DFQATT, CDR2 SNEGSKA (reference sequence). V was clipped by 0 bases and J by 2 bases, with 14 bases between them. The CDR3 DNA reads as TGCAGTGCTAGAGATCGGGCAAGAATGCCCTACGAGCAGTACTTC. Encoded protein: CSARDRARMPYEQYF.

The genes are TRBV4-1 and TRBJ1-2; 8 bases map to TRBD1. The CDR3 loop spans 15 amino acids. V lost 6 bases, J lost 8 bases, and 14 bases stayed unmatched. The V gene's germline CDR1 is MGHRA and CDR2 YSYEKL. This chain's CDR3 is CASRQRAGQAIGYTF. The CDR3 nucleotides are TGCGCCAGCAGGCAACGGGCGGGACAGGCCATCGGCTACACCTTC.

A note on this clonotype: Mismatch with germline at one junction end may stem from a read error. The CDR3 sequence is CVSSSERTSLTDTQYF. CDR3 nucleotides: TGTGTCAGCAGCTCTGAACGGACCTCACTAACAGATACGCAGTATTTT. The rearrangement links TRBV11-1 to TRBJ2-3; D call uncertain. Germline V gene lookup returns CDR1 SGHAT and CDR2 FQDESV (reference sequence). The CDR3 spans 16 residues.

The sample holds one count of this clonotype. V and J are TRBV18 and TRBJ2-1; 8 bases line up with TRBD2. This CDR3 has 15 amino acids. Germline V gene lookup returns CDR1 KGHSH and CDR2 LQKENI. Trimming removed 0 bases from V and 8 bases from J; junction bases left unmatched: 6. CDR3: CASSPPGLVIYEQFF. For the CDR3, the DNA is TGTGCCAGCTCACCACCGGGACTAGTGATCTATGAGCAGTTCTTC. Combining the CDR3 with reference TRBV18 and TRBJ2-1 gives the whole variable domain NAGVMQNPRHLVRRRGQEARLRCSPMKGHSHVYWYRQLPEEGLKFMVYLQKENIIDESGMPKERFSAEFPKEGPSILRIQQVVRGDSAAYFCASSPPGLVIYEQFFGPGTRLTVL.

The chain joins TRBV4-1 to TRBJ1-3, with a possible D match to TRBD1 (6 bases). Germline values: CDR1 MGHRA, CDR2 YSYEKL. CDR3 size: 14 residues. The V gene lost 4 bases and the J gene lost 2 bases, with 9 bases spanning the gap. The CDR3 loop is CASSPDSAGNTIYF. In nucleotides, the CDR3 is TGCGCCAGCAGCCCGGACAGCGCTGGAAACACCATATATTTT.

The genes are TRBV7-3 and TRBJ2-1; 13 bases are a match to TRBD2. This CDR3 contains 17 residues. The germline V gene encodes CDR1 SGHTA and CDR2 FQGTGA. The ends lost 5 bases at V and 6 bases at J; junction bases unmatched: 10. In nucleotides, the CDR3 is TGTGCCAGCAGCCCCAGACTAGCGGGAGGACGGAGCAATGAGCAGTTCTTC. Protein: CASSPRLAGGRSNEQFF.